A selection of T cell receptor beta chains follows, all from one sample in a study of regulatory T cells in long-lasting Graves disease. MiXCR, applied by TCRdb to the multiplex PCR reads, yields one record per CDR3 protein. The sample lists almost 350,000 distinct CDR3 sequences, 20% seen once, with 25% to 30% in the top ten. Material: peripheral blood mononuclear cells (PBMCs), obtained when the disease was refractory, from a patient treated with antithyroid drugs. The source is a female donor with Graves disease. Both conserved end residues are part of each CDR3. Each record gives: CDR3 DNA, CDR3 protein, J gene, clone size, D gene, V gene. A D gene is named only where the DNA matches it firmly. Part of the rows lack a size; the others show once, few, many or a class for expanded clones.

CDR3 DNA: TGTGCCAGTAGTATATTTGGTATGGCCGACCTGGGCCGGGAAGCTTTCTTT
CDR3 protein: CASSIFGMADLGREAFF
J gene: TRBJ1-1
clone size: few
D gene: -
V gene: TRBV19

CDR3 DNA: TGTGCCAGCGGCATTAGCAATGAGCAGTTCTTC
CDR3 protein: CASGISNEQFF
J gene: TRBJ2-1
clone size: -
D gene: -
V gene: TRBV9

CDR3 DNA: TGCGCCAGCAGCTTGGAGATCGGGAGCTATGGCTACACCTTC
CDR3 protein: CASSLEIGSYGYTF
J gene: TRBJ1-2
clone size: few
D gene: -
V gene: TRBV5-1

CDR3 DNA: TGCAGTGCGGCGGCCGGCAGCAATCAGCCCCAGCATTTT
CDR3 protein: CSAAAGSNQPQHF
J gene: TRBJ1-5
clone size: many
D gene: -
V gene: TRBV20-1

CDR3 DNA: TGCAGTGCTAGGGGACCTAACTATGGCTACACCTTC
CDR3 protein: CSARGPNYGYTF
J gene: TRBJ1-2
clone size: -
D gene: -
V gene: TRBV20-1

CDR3 DNA: TGTGCCAGCACCTCCCTCGGAAGGGGCAATCAGCCCCAGCATTTT
CDR3 protein: CASTSLGRGNQPQHF
J gene: TRBJ1-5
clone size: many
D gene: -
V gene: TRBV27

CDR3 DNA: TGTGCCAGCTCACCAGGGCAGGGAAGCCACGAGCAGTACTTC
CDR3 protein: CASSPGQGSHEQYF
J gene: TRBJ2-7
clone size: -
D gene: -
V gene: TRBV18

CDR3 DNA: TGCGCCAGCAGCTTGGGGCGCTTGAACACTGAAGCTTTCTTT
CDR3 protein: CASSLGRLNTEAFF
J gene: TRBJ1-1
clone size: -
D gene: -
V gene: TRBV5-1

CDR3 DNA: TGCAGTGCTAGAGTGCTTTATTTAACAGGGTCCAGGGAGCAGTACTTC
CDR3 protein: CSARVLYLTGSREQYF
J gene: TRBJ2-7
clone size: many
D gene: -
V gene: TRBV20-1

CDR3 DNA: TGCGCCAGCAGCCAACCTAATCTCGGGACAAGAAATTCACCCCTCCACTTT
CDR3 protein: CASSQPNLGTRNSPLHF
J gene: TRBJ1-6
clone size: few
D gene: -
V gene: TRBV4-1

CDR3 DNA: TGTGCCAGCAGCTTACGGGACAGGGGCTCCTACGAGCAGTACTTC
CDR3 protein: CASSLRDRGSYEQYF
J gene: TRBJ2-7
clone size: many
D gene: TRBD1
V gene: TRBV11-1

CDR3 DNA: TGTGCCAGCAGCTTAGTAGAATACGGGGAAAGCACTGAAGCTTTCTTT
CDR3 protein: CASSLVEYGESTEAFF
J gene: TRBJ1-1
clone size: many
D gene: -
V gene: TRBV11-2

CDR3 DNA: TGTGCCAGCAGCCCCCCGAATCAAGAGACCCAGTACTTC
CDR3 protein: CASSPPNQETQYF
J gene: TRBJ2-5
clone size: -
D gene: -
V gene: TRBV6-1

CDR3 DNA: TGTGCCTGGAGGACTAGCGGGACAGATACGCAGTATTTT
CDR3 protein: CAWRTSGTDTQYF
J gene: TRBJ2-3
clone size: -
D gene: TRBD2
V gene: TRBV30

CDR3 DNA: TGTGCCTGGAGTTTCCTGGATCAAGAGACCCAGTACTTC
CDR3 protein: CAWSFLDQETQYF
J gene: TRBJ2-5
clone size: many
D gene: -
V gene: TRBV30

CDR3 DNA: TGTGCCAGCAGTTTCTTGGGGGCCAGCTCCTATAATTCACCCCTCCACTTT
CDR3 protein: CASSFLGASSYNSPLHF
J gene: TRBJ1-6
clone size: many
D gene: -
V gene: TRBV27

CDR3 DNA: TGTGCCAGCAGTCCTGACAGGGCCTATTCACCCCTCCACTTT
CDR3 protein: CASSPDRAYSPLHF
J gene: TRBJ1-6
clone size: few
D gene: TRBD1
V gene: TRBV6-1

CDR3 DNA: TGTGCCACCAGCAGAGTGAACGGACAGATTCTGAGCAATCAGCCCCAGCATTTT
CDR3 protein: CATSRVNGQILSNQPQHF
J gene: TRBJ1-5
clone size: -
D gene: -
V gene: TRBV15

CDR3 DNA: TGTGCCAGCAGTCGACAGGAGAGCTCCTACGAGCAGTACTTC
CDR3 protein: CASSRQESSYEQYF
J gene: TRBJ2-7
clone size: many
D gene: -
V gene: TRBV12-3/TRBV12-4

CDR3 DNA: TGTGCCAGTACTTTAGCGGGAGGTACCGGGGAGCTGTTTTTT
CDR3 protein: CASTLAGGTGELFF
J gene: TRBJ2-2
clone size: few
D gene: TRBD2
V gene: TRBV12-3/TRBV12-4

CDR3 DNA: TGTGCCAGCAGACCCCTGCTGCGGGAGGGCCGAGAGACCCAGTACTTC
CDR3 protein: CASRPLLREGRETQYF
J gene: TRBJ2-5
clone size: many
D gene: TRBD2
V gene: TRBV28

CDR3 DNA: TGTGCCAGCACCCCGGGGGGGCGCAGCACTGAAGCTTTCTTT
CDR3 protein: CASTPGGRSTEAFF
J gene: TRBJ1-1
clone size: many
D gene: -
V gene: TRBV12-3/TRBV12-4

CDR3 DNA: TGTGCCAGCAGCCCACCGGGGGGGGCAGATACGCAGTATTTT
CDR3 protein: CASSPPGGADTQYF
J gene: TRBJ2-3
clone size: few
D gene: TRBD2
V gene: TRBV12-3/TRBV12-4

CDR3 DNA: TGCAGTGCTAGTACGAGTGCTCGGGAGCGGTACTTC
CDR3 protein: CSASTSARERYF
J gene: TRBJ2-7
clone size: -
D gene: -
V gene: TRBV20-1

CDR3 DNA: TGTGCCAGCAGTTTATCTTGGTGGCAGAAGGAGAGAACTGAAGCTTTCTTT
CDR3 protein: CASSLSWWQKERTEAFF
J gene: TRBJ1-1
clone size: medium-sized
D gene: -
V gene: TRBV6-5

CDR3 DNA: TGTGCCAGCAGTTCACAAACCGGGGCCCAAGAGACCCAGTACTTC
CDR3 protein: CASSSQTGAQETQYF
J gene: TRBJ2-5
clone size: -
D gene: -
V gene: TRBV6-5

CDR3 DNA: TGTGCCAGCAGCTTAGATGAGGCAGTCTTGTCTGAAGCTTTCTTT
CDR3 protein: CASSLDEAVLSEAFF
J gene: TRBJ1-1
clone size: many
D gene: -
V gene: TRBV11-2

CDR3 DNA: TGCAGTGCTCTCCTCTCAGTCTCCAATTCACCCCTCCACTTT
CDR3 protein: CSALLSVSNSPLHF
J gene: TRBJ1-6
clone size: many
D gene: -
V gene: TRBV20-1

CDR3 DNA: TGTGCCAGCAGTTTAGGTTCCTGGACTAGAGACAATGAGCAGTTCTTC
CDR3 protein: CASSLGSWTRDNEQFF
J gene: TRBJ2-1
clone size: few
D gene: TRBD2
V gene: TRBV28

CDR3 DNA: TGTGCCAGCAGTTCTTGGATTCCAGGGAACTATGGCTGCACCTTC
CDR3 protein: CASSSWIPGNYGCTF
J gene: TRBJ1-2
clone size: -
D gene: -
V gene: TRBV27

CDR3 DNA: TGTGCCAGCAGCGTAGCTCCCCATTGGGATTCACCCCTCCACTTT
CDR3 protein: CASSVAPHWDSPLHF
J gene: TRBJ1-6
clone size: -
D gene: -
V gene: TRBV9

CDR3 DNA: TGTGCCAGCAGCGTAGAGGGGGGACAGCCCCAGCATTTT
CDR3 protein: CASSVEGGQPQHF
J gene: TRBJ1-5
clone size: -
D gene: -
V gene: TRBV9

CDR3 DNA: TGTGCCAGCAACCCTTCGGGTTTGGGGGGCTACACCTTC
CDR3 protein: CASNPSGLGGYTF
J gene: TRBJ1-2
clone size: -
D gene: -
V gene: TRBV6-1

CDR3 DNA: TGCAGTGCTAGTCGTTTCGGTATAACTGAGACCCAGTACTTC
CDR3 protein: CSASRFGITETQYF
J gene: TRBJ2-5
clone size: many
D gene: -
V gene: TRBV20-1

CDR3 DNA: TGTGCCAGCAGTCCCGGGGGTAGCGGGAGGTTGCAGTTCTTC
CDR3 protein: CASSPGGSGRLQFF
J gene: TRBJ2-1
clone size: -
D gene: TRBD2
V gene: TRBV12-3/TRBV12-4

CDR3 DNA: TGTGCCAGCAGCCCGCTGGCTGAAAAACTGTTTTTT
CDR3 protein: CASSPLAEKLFF
J gene: TRBJ1-4
clone size: few
D gene: -
V gene: TRBV7-9

CDR3 DNA: TGTGCCAGCAGTTCTGACCGACCCGGGGCCAACGTCCTGACTTTC
CDR3 protein: CASSSDRPGANVLTF
J gene: TRBJ2-6
clone size: few
D gene: -
V gene: TRBV27

CDR3 DNA: TGTGCCAGCAGCCCCGGTAGGGTAGGGGGGGATGATGAAAAACTGTTTTTT
CDR3 protein: CASSPGRVGGDDEKLFF
J gene: TRBJ1-4
clone size: many
D gene: -
V gene: TRBV28

CDR3 DNA: TGTGCCAGCACCCGGGACAGGGAGTCCTACGAGCAGTACTTC
CDR3 protein: CASTRDRESYEQYF
J gene: TRBJ2-7
clone size: few
D gene: TRBD1
V gene: TRBV6-1

CDR3 DNA: TGTGCCAGTAGAGGACAGGGGAGTACGGGAAACGAGCAGTACTTC
CDR3 protein: CASRGQGSTGNEQYF
J gene: TRBJ2-7
clone size: few
D gene: TRBD1
V gene: TRBV19

CDR3 DNA: TGTGCCAGCAGCTCTAGACCAACGACTAGCGGGTACCAAGTCTACGAGCAGTACTTC
CDR3 protein: CASSSRPTTSGYQVYEQYF
J gene: TRBJ2-7
clone size: many
D gene: TRBD2
V gene: TRBV11-2

CDR3 DNA: TGTGCCAGCAGCCAACACCCGCTCCATGCCCTCCAAGAGACCCAGTACTTC
CDR3 protein: CASSQHPLHALQETQYF
J gene: TRBJ2-5
clone size: -
D gene: -
V gene: TRBV6-1

CDR3 DNA: TGTGCCAGCAGAACAGGGTACGGGGTTGGGAATTCACCCCTCCACTTT
CDR3 protein: CASRTGYGVGNSPLHF
J gene: TRBJ1-6
clone size: many
D gene: -
V gene: TRBV6-1

CDR3 DNA: TGTGCCAGCACCCGACAGCCTGAAGCTTTCTTT
CDR3 protein: CASTRQPEAFF
J gene: TRBJ1-1
clone size: many
D gene: -
V gene: TRBV28

CDR3 DNA: TGTGCCAGCAGTTCCCGACAGGGGCGGCGGCAGGGAACTGAAGCTTTCTTT
CDR3 protein: CASSSRQGRRQGTEAFF
J gene: TRBJ1-1
clone size: many
D gene: TRBD1
V gene: TRBV6-2/TRBV6-3

CDR3 DNA: TGTGCCAGCAGTTATAAGGGCACCGGGGAGCTGTTTTTT
CDR3 protein: CASSYKGTGELFF
J gene: TRBJ2-2
clone size: few
D gene: -
V gene: TRBV6-2/TRBV6-3

CDR3 DNA: TGCAGCGTGAATAGCGGGATCGAGACCCAGTACTTC
CDR3 protein: CSVNSGIETQYF
J gene: TRBJ2-5
clone size: -
D gene: TRBD2
V gene: TRBV29-1

CDR3 DNA: TGTGCCACCAGTGATCCGGCGGGGAATACTTTCACCGGGGAGCTGTTTTTT
CDR3 protein: CATSDPAGNTFTGELFF
J gene: TRBJ2-2
clone size: -
D gene: -
V gene: TRBV24-1

CDR3 DNA: TGTGCCAGCAGCACTGGGGGACAGGGTGGCGCTGAAGCTTTCTTT
CDR3 protein: CASSTGGQGGAEAFF
J gene: TRBJ1-1
clone size: -
D gene: TRBD1
V gene: TRBV5-4

CDR3 DNA: TGTGCCAGCAGCTTCGAGGCTAGCGGACCGTGGGCCCAGTACTTC
CDR3 protein: CASSFEASGPWAQYF
J gene: TRBJ2-5
clone size: many
D gene: TRBD2
V gene: TRBV7-2

CDR3 DNA: TGTGCCAGCAGGAGGGCAGGGGGGCCCGGGGAGCTGTTTTTT
CDR3 protein: CASRRAGGPGELFF
J gene: TRBJ2-2
clone size: -
D gene: -
V gene: TRBV7-9

CDR3 DNA: TGTGCCAGCAGGCACTATGATTCGATGGAGGCTCAGCCCCAGCATTTT
CDR3 protein: CASRHYDSMEAQPQHF
J gene: TRBJ1-5
clone size: -
D gene: -
V gene: TRBV12-3/TRBV12-4

CDR3 DNA: TGTGCCAGCAGCCATCTCCGCGGGGGGAGGCAGACCGAGCAGTACTTC
CDR3 protein: CASSHLRGGRQTEQYF
J gene: TRBJ2-7
clone size: -
D gene: TRBD2
V gene: TRBV14

CDR3 DNA: TGTGCCAGCAGCACGCGGTGGGGTCAGCCCCAGCATTTT
CDR3 protein: CASSTRWGQPQHF
J gene: TRBJ1-5
clone size: many
D gene: -
V gene: TRBV7-2

CDR3 DNA: TGTGCCAGCAGCCCCAGGTTTCCTAGCTCCTACAATGAGCAGTTCTTC
CDR3 protein: CASSPRFPSSYNEQFF
J gene: TRBJ2-1
clone size: -
D gene: -
V gene: TRBV12-3/TRBV12-4

CDR3 DNA: TGTGCCAGCAGCCGGAACAGGAATAGCAATCAGCCCCAGCATTTT
CDR3 protein: CASSRNRNSNQPQHF
J gene: TRBJ1-5
clone size: many
D gene: -
V gene: TRBV2

CDR3 DNA: TGTGCCATCAGTGAAGGTTATTGGGGGCAAGGAGAAGGAGCAACTAATGAAAAACTGTTTTTT
CDR3 protein: CAISEGYWGQGEGATNEKLFF
J gene: TRBJ1-4
clone size: -
D gene: -
V gene: TRBV10-3

CDR3 DNA: TGTGCCAGCAGCAGAACTAGCGGGGGGATGGAGACCCAGTACTTC
CDR3 protein: CASSRTSGGMETQYF
J gene: TRBJ2-5
clone size: -
D gene: TRBD2
V gene: TRBV5-6

CDR3 DNA: TGTGCCAGCAGTTTCCCGCTTTGGCCCTACGAGCAGTACTTC
CDR3 protein: CASSFPLWPYEQYF
J gene: TRBJ2-7
clone size: many
D gene: -
V gene: TRBV28

CDR3 DNA: TGTGCCAGCAGCAAGACAGGGAATCAGCCCCAGCATTTT
CDR3 protein: CASSKTGNQPQHF
J gene: TRBJ1-5
clone size: many
D gene: TRBD1
V gene: TRBV12-3/TRBV12-4